One and the same sample provided the 23 T cell receptor beta chains below, sequenced in a study of a mutant IDH1 vaccine in newly diagnosed glioma. Clones were sequenced by immunoSEQ multiplex PCR, and TCRdb holds only the in-frame ones, with some missing. The sample records about 56,000 clones, more than 75% being singletons. No antigen is known for these receptors. The time point is: week 23, last vaccination. Every vaccine dose comprised 300 ug of mutant IDH1 20-mer peptide plus topical imiquimod. Sample: PBMCs, taken from a glioma patient whose treatment included an IDH1 peptide vaccine. All receptors come from a man aged 35 to 55 with glioma.

The count of this clone is one. V and J are TRBV6-1 and TRBJ1-1; D call uncertain. From germline, CDR1 is MNHNS and CDR2 SASEGT. V was clipped by 0 bases and J by 11 bases, with 7 bases between them. The CDR3 spans 11 residues. The DNA of the CDR3 is TGTGCCAGCAGTGAAGCGCTTCGGGCTTTCTTT. It is translated as CASSEALRAFF.

The rearrangement joins TRBV7-2 to TRBJ2-7; TRBD1 matches at 9 bases. The CDR3 spans 15 residues. V shed 4 bases and J 2 bases; nucleotides not matched to a gene: 6. Germline V gene lookup returns CDR1 SGHTA and CDR2 FQGNSA. The CDR3 region is CASSSRQGGTYEQYF. The CDR3, as DNA: TGTGCCAGCAGCTCAAGACAGGGGGGGACCTACGAGCAGTACTTC.

This clone was detected only a few times. The V call is TRBV5-4, the J call TRBJ1-1; D gene unclear. This CDR3 is built from 12 residues. Trimming took 4 bases from V and 0 from J, leaving 4 bases between them. Germline V gene data show CDR1 as SGHNT and CDR2 as YYREEE (reference sequence). The CDR3 nucleotides are TGTGCCAGCAGCGGGATGAACACTGAAGCTTTCTTT. It yields the protein CASSGMNTEAFF.

The V gene is TRBV4-2, the J gene TRBJ2-1; TRBD2 aligns across 12 bases. This CDR3 contains 13 residues. The J segment lost 5 bases and the V segment lost 8 bases, leaving 1 base of the junction unmatched. Germline CDR1 LGHNA, CDR2 YNFKEQ. In DNA, the CDR3 is TGTGCCAGCCGGACTAGCGGGAACAATGAGCAGTTCTTC. Translated: CASRTSGNNEQFF.

This chain joins TRBV5-1 and TRBJ1-1; D uncertain. The CDR3 sequence is 12 residues long. The ends were cut back, 5 bases at V and 5 bases at J, with 10 bases in the middle. CDR1 and CDR2 from the germline V gene are SGHRS and YFSETQ. The CDR3 DNA is TGCGCCAGCAGTAGGTCGGGAACTGAAGCTTTCTTT. This gives the protein CASSRSGTEAFF. Based on the CDR3 plus reference TRBV5-1 and TRBJ1-1, the full variable domain is KAGVTQTPRYLIKTRGQQVTLSCSPISGHRSVSWYQQTPGQGLQFLFEYFSETQRNKGNFPGRFSGRQFSNSRSEMNVSTLELGDSALYLCASSRSGTEAFFGQGTRLTVV.

The chain has TRBV5-6 and TRBJ2-7; no definite D call. Germline CDR1 and CDR2: SGHDT and YYEEEE. Trimming removed 2 bases at V and 3 bases at J, with 15 bases between. The CDR3 loop spans 15 amino acids. Here the CDR3 DNA reads TGTGCCAGCAGCTTTAGTACGGAATTAGTCTACGAGCAGTACTTC. This gives the protein CASSFSTELVYEQYF.

This chain links TRBV4-1 with TRBJ2-7, with a possible D match to TRBD1 (6 bases). V shed 1 base and J shed 3 bases, with 13 bases lying between them. Germline V gene lookup returns CDR1 MGHRA and CDR2 YSYEKL. This CDR3 is 15 amino acids long. CDR3 in amino acids: CASSQGEQGIYEQYF. CDR3 bases: TGCGCCAGCAGCCAAGGGGAACAGGGAATCTACGAGCAGTACTTC.

The gene calls are TRBV4-1 and TRBJ2-3, with 11 positions matching TRBD2. With 1 base clipped from V and 11 bases from J, the junction kept 11 bases outside the gene matches. Germline-derived CDR1 and CDR2 are MGHRA and YSYEKL. This CDR3 contains 16 residues. The CDR3 sequence: CASSQAIAGGQYRQYF. The CDR3 region has the DNA TGCGCCAGCAGCCAAGCTATAGCGGGAGGGCAGTATAGGCAGTATTTT.

In its sample, this clone was seen once. The gene calls are TRBV6-6 and TRBJ1-5, with D maybe TRBD1 (6 bases). The V end lost 10 bases, the J end lost 2 bases, and 15 bases lay between the germline ends. There are 14 residues in the CDR3. The V gene's germline CDR1 is MNHNY and CDR2 SVGAGI (reference sequence). The CDR3 region has the DNA TGTGCCACCTCCCAGGGGCTCGGCAATCAGCCCCAGCATTTT. This sequence encodes CATSQGLGNQPQHF.

V usage is TRBV21-1 and J usage is TRBJ2-7. TRBV21-1 is given as a pseudogene. CDR3 length equals 15 residues. This CDR3 reads CASSKGPPNSYEQYF. The CDR3 DNA sequence: TGTGCCAGCAGCAAAGGGCCACCTAACTCCTACGAGCAGTACTTC.

J is TRBJ2-7 and V is TRBV5-1; 9 bases agree with TRBD2. Germline trimming cut 3 bases from V and 3 bases from J; bases unmatched to any gene: 7. Germline loops: CDR1 SGHRS, CDR2 YFSETQ. The CDR3 runs to 15 residues. The CDR3 nucleotides are TGCGCCAGCAGCTCCATGACTAGCGGACTCTACGAGCAGTACTTC. Translated: CASSSMTSGLYEQYF.

V is TRBV19 and J is TRBJ2-1; D gene uncertain. Per germline, CDR1 LNHDA and CDR2 SQIVND (reference sequence). V was trimmed by 1 base and J by 0 bases, leaving 10 bases between them. The CDR3 runs 16 residues. CDR3 nucleotides: TGTGCCAGTAGTATAGCAGTCCATAGCTCCTACAATGAGCAGTTCTTC. Translating it yields CASSIAVHSSYNEQFF.

The V and J genes are TRBV25-1 and TRBJ1-5; TRBD1 is a possible D gene (5 bases). V shed 7 bases and J shed 6 bases, with 19 bases lying between them. There are 15 residues in the CDR3. Germline V gene sequence: CDR1 MGHDK, CDR2 SYGVNS. CDR3 bases: TGTGCCAGCACTCGGACACCCGAACGGAGTCAGCCCCAGCATTTT. Translating gives CASTRTPERSQPQHF.

This rearrangement joins TRBV27 to TRBJ2-7, with D unclear. CDR3 length equals 14 residues. Germline CDR1 and CDR2: MNHEY and SMNVEV (reference sequence). V was shortened by 3 bases and J by 0 bases, with 9 bases between the two germline ends. DNA for the CDR3: TGTGCCAGCAGTTTCAGTGGAACCTCCTACGAGCAGTACTTC. Translation gives CASSFSGTSYEQYF.

The genes are TRBV10-3 and TRBJ1-1, with 7 positions matching TRBD1. The CDR3 has 13 amino acids. V lost 6 bases and J lost 0; bases outside the gene matches: 1. Germline V CDR1 and CDR2: ENHRY, SYGVKD. The CDR3, as DNA: TGTGCCATCAGACAGGGGCTGAACACTGAAGCTTTCTTT. This translates into CAIRQGLNTEAFF.

The chain carries TRBV10-3 and TRBJ1-1, with a weak D call TRBD1 (6 bases). Germline CDR1 and CDR2: ENHRY and SYGVKD. This CDR3 is 14 amino acids long. Trimming stripped 2 bases from V and 0 bases from J, with 7 bases between. CDR3 loop: CAISEPGVNTEAFF. The CDR3, as DNA: TGTGCCATCAGTGAGCCAGGGGTGAACACTGAAGCTTTCTTT.

This clone was seen only a few times. The genes are TRBV4-1 and TRBJ2-2; perhaps TRBD2 as D (6 bases). The CDR3 consists of 15 residues. V was shortened by 4 bases and J by 5 bases, with 14 bases between the two germline ends. Germline assignment: CDR1 MGHRA and CDR2 YSYEKL. The CDR3 region has the DNA TGCGCCAGCAGCCGGATAGATCGGGAGACCGGGGAGCTGTTTTTT. Translated, it gives CASSRIDRETGELFF.

This chain links TRBV19 with TRBJ2-3; D might be TRBD2 (5 bases). There are 14 residues in the CDR3. Per germline, CDR1 LNHDA and CDR2 SQIVND (reference sequence). Trimming stripped 2 bases from V and 0 bases from J, with 6 bases between. CDR3 nucleotides: TGTGCCAGTAGTATAAGACTAAGCACAGATACGCAGTATTTT. This encodes CASSIRLSTDTQYF.

The V gene is TRBV27, the J gene TRBJ2-3; no reliable D call. Germline CDR1 and CDR2: MNHEY and SMNVEV (reference sequence). Trimming left V 4 bases short and J 0 bases short, with 8 bases between. This CDR3 comprises 14 residues. CDR3 in DNA: TGTGCCAGCAGTTCCCCTTTCAGCACAGATACGCAGTATTTT. Translation gives CASSSPFSTDTQYF.

The CDR3 is CASVSPTRQPYEQYF. The CDR3 DNA sequence: TGTGCCAGTGTTTCCCCCACTCGACAGCCCTACGAGCAGTACTTC. This chain joins TRBV6-5 and TRBJ2-7, with a weak D call TRBD1 (5 bases). The CDR3 is 15 residues long. CDR1 MNHEY and CDR2 SVGAGI come from the germline V gene. The germline V and J ends were trimmed by 9 bases and 2 bases, with 20 bases remaining between them.

The chain combines TRBV6-5 with TRBJ2-3; a weak D match, TRBD2 (5 bases). V lost 6 bases, J lost 1 base, and 11 bases lay in between. The CDR3 is made up of 14 amino acids. Germline-derived CDR1 and CDR2 are MNHEY and SVGAGI. Written as DNA, the CDR3 is TGTGCCAGCAGCGAGCAGCGGCGCACAGATACGCAGTATTTT. Translation gives CASSEQRRTDTQYF.

This sequence joins TRBV4-1 and TRBJ2-5; 9 positions match TRBD1. After removal of 2 bases from V and 4 bases from J, the junction contained 8 bases not matched to a gene. This CDR3 has 16 residues. The germline V gene encodes CDR1 MGHRA and CDR2 YSYEKL. CDR3 DNA sequence: TGCGCCAGCAGCCAATCTCACAGGGGGCTCTTAGAGACCCAGTACTTC. Encoded protein: CASSQSHRGLLETQYF.

V usage is TRBV6-5 and J usage is TRBJ2-5, with TRBD2 identical over 15 bases. The junction had 3 bases not matched to a gene; V was cut back by 4 bases and J by 6 bases. The germline CDR1 and CDR2 sequences are MNHEY and SVGAGI. This CDR3 is built from 15 residues. CDR3 sequence: CASSSGTSGRKTQYF. In DNA, the CDR3 is TGTGCCAGCAGTTCTGGGACTAGCGGGAGGAAGACCCAGTACTTC.